The entry below describes one T cell receptor (beta chain). This specimen belongs to a study of T cells in Graves' hyperthyroidism and ophthalmopathy. The CDR3 is 15 residues long. Per germline, CDR1 SGHTA and CDR2 FQGTGA. Trimming cost V 5 bases and J 3 bases; bases outside gene matches: 5. Authors of the study amplified TCR beta CDR3 regions from RNA transcripts. The primer set for the first-round RT-PCR of the TCR CDR3 was HTBI. Each CDR3 protein gets one entry after TCRdb re-called the multiplex PCR reads with MiXCR. The sample includes a few hundred thousand distinct CDR3 sequences, 18% of them seen just once.

The sequenced material came from blood. The source is a man aged 18 to 29 with Graves' ophthalmopathy. V gene TRBV7-3 combines with J gene TRBJ2-3, with TRBD2 matching 10 bases. The CDR3 coding sequence is TGTGCCAGCAGCATGCTAGCGGGAGAAACAGATACGCAGTATTTT. Translated, it gives CASSMLAGETDTQYF.